This T cell receptor (beta chain) was captured by sequencing in a study of Ad26.COV2.S vaccination and SARS-CoV-2 variants. The wider study: Ad26.COV2.S arm of COV1001 included the donor.

This clone was seen a handful of times. What it binds is not known. Distinct nucleotide sequences in the sample also encode this CDR3. Study-level results: With respect to non-spike TCR breadth, vaccine and placebo recipients were similar.

Treatment noted: about 20 received Ad26.COV2.S at low or high dose, single or two shots; about 5 received placebo; per-sample allocation not given. Specimens were obtained on day 63 following the first vaccine or placebo injection. Based in Boston, the donor was an adult of 18-55 years. Immunization relied on an Ad26 vector, which expressed Wuhan-strain SARS-CoV-2 spike. Clones were sequenced by immunoSEQ multiplex PCR, and TCRdb holds only the in-frame ones, with some missing. There are hundreds of thousands of clones in the sample; about 90% occur only once, and about 1.5% lies in the top ten. This CDR3 contains 10 residues. V lost 6 bases and J lost 3, with 2 bases in between. The germline gives CDR1 LNHDA, CDR2 SQIVND (reference sequence).

V usage is TRBV19 and J usage is TRBJ1-1, with D unresolved. The sample consisted of peripheral blood, taken in a trial of Ad26.COV2.S vaccine versus placebo. This TCR derives from a person between 18 and 65 years old who received the Ad26.COV2.S COVID-19 vaccine or a placebo. CDR3 protein: CASSDTEAFF. Written as DNA, the CDR3 is TGTGCCAGTAGCGACACTGAAGCTTTCTTT.